A single sample is the source of the 28 T cell receptor beta chains below, sequenced in a study of T cell repertoires in cytomegalovirus infection. These receptors' antigens are unknown. TCRdb reanalysed the reads using MiXCR and keeps one entry per CDR3 protein. The table has 100,000 to 150,000 distinct CDR3 sequences, roughly 25% seen once; the top ten hold 34%. Sequenced: PBMCs, sequenced either directly or after in vitro stimulation (not recorded which). Source of these receptors: a human donor in good health (CMV status not recorded). Some clones in this sample may be carry-over from other donors' samples.

This clonotype occurred a few times. The rearrangement uses TRBV4-1 and TRBJ1-1; unclear D gene. CDR1 MGHRA and CDR2 YSYEKL come from the germline V gene. The CDR3 is 13 amino acids. V shed 4 bases and J shed 7 bases, with 13 bases lying between them. CDR3 coding DNA: TGCGCCAGCAGCCGTGAGAGGTTGGATGAAGCTTTCTTT. As protein: CASSRERLDEAFF.

The V and J genes are TRBV20-1 and TRBJ2-1, with D perhaps TRBD1 (5 bases). From germline, CDR1 is DFQATT and CDR2 SNEGSKA (reference sequence). V dropped 6 bases and J dropped 8 bases, with 8 bases sitting between them. The CDR3 totals 10 residues. The chain's CDR3 is CSAVGHEQFF. DNA for the CDR3: TGCAGTGCAGTGGGGCATGAGCAGTTCTTC.

The sample holds a few counts of this clonotype. The chain couples TRBV12-3 or TRBV12-4 to TRBJ1-4; TRBD1 might be the D (5 bases). The ends were cut back, 5 bases at V and 5 bases at J, with 15 bases in the middle. There are 15 residues in the CDR3. The CDR3 DNA reads as TGTGCCAGCAGTCCCTCGGGGCAGGCGAATGAAAAACTGTTTTTT. It translates to CASSPSGQANEKLFF.

This clonotype was detected only a few times. This chain connects TRBV11-2 to TRBJ1-3, with 10 bases lining up with TRBD1. Germline loops: CDR1 SGHAT, CDR2 FQNNGV. V was clipped by 5 bases and J by 1 base; unmatched bases: 5. The CDR3 has 16 amino acids. CDR3 residues: CASSARQGASGNTIYF. CDR3 sequence (DNA): TGTGCCAGCAGCGCCCGACAGGGGGCGTCTGGAAACACCATATATTTT.

There are many counts of this clonotype. The chain carries TRBV28 and TRBJ2-7; D is unclear. V lost 3 bases and J 0 bases, leaving 6 bases between the germline ends. The CDR3 consists of 13 residues. In germline, CDR1 is MDHEN, CDR2 SYDVKM. The CDR3 loop is CASSLPDSYEQYF. DNA for the CDR3: TGTGCCAGCAGTTTGCCAGACTCCTACGAGCAGTACTTC.

This clonotype has just one count. This chain joins TRBV24-1 and TRBJ2-1; 8 bases are a match to TRBD2. Per the germline V gene, CDR1 is KGHDR and CDR2 is SFDVKD. The CDR3 totals 16 residues. V trimming: 4 bases; J trimming: 6 bases; junction bases outside the gene matches: 10. Here the CDR3 reads CATSDSPGGRGNEQFF. CDR3 in DNA: TGTGCCACCAGTGACTCACCGGGAGGGAGGGGCAATGAGCAGTTCTTC.

Only a few counts were recorded for this clonotype. This chain uses TRBV18 with TRBJ2-1, with 8 positions matching TRBD2. The ends lost 7 bases at V and 6 bases at J; junction bases unmatched: 23. Germline-derived CDR1 and CDR2 are KGHSH and LQKENI. The CDR3 length is 19 residues. The CDR3 region has the DNA TGTGCCAGCTTCCCGAGTGGGGCCACATCTGCGGGAGGTAGCAATGAGCAGTTCTTC. Translating it yields CASFPSGATSAGGSNEQFF.

V gene TRBV30 combines with J gene TRBJ2-2, with a tentative D call TRBD2 (6 bases). Between the trimmed V and J ends, which lost 3 bases and 0 bases, there was a span of 8 bases. The CDR3 has 14 residues. Germline V gives CDR1 GTSNPN, CDR2 SVGIG (reference sequence). The CDR3 nucleotides are TGTGCCTGGAGAAGCGGGTCGAACACCGGGGAGCTGTTTTTT. Translation gives CAWRSGSNTGELFF.

The chain combines TRBV20-1 with TRBJ1-3; D call uncertain. Germline V gene lookup returns CDR1 DFQATT and CDR2 SNEGSKA (reference sequence). CDR3 length: 13 residues. The V end was cut by 3 bases, the J end by 1 base, with 7 bases between. The CDR3 DNA reads as TGCAGTGCTAGTCAGGTTTCTGGAAACACCATATATTTT. Its translation: CSASQVSGNTIYF.

The chain is built from TRBV6-2 or TRBV6-3 and TRBJ1-1; no definite D call. CDR1 is MNHEY and CDR2 is SVGEGT in the germline V gene. This CDR3 contains 13 residues. The V end was cut by 2 bases, the J end by 6 bases, with 10 bases between. CDR3 in DNA: TGTGCCAGCAGTTACCGGGTTTACGCTGAAGCTTTCTTT. Its protein product is CASSYRVYAEAFF.

This clonotype has ten or more counts. This chain connects TRBV7-9 to TRBJ2-6, with D possibly TRBD2 on 5 matching bases. The CDR3 runs 16 residues. The V end was cut by 5 bases, the J end by 3 bases, with 14 bases between. The V gene's germline CDR1 is SEHNR and CDR2 FQNEAQ (reference sequence). Here the CDR3 reads CASSKVVGVGANVLTF. Written as DNA, the CDR3 is TGTGCCAGCAGCAAAGTTGTCGGGGTTGGGGCCAACGTCCTGACTTTC.

The chain couples TRBV20-1 to TRBJ2-2, with TRBD1 matching 10 bases. CDR1 is DFQATT, CDR2 SNEGSKA, per germline (reference sequence). Unmatched junction bases numbered 3, after V lost 2 bases and J lost 0 bases. CDR3 length: 16 residues. CDR3 sequence (DNA): TGCAGTGCTAGAACGGGACAGGGGACGAACACCGGGGAGCTGTTTTTT. Translated, it gives CSARTGQGTNTGELFF.

This clonotype was counted only a few times. The chain links TRBV7-8 to TRBJ2-1, with TRBD2 as a possible D gene (5 bases). Germline lookup yields CDR1 SGHVS and CDR2 FQNEAQ. Trimming left V 1 base short and J 9 bases short, with 22 bases between. CDR3 length: 17 amino acids. CDR3 loop: CASSLGGLAAPCAEQFF. CDR3 DNA sequence: TGTGCCAGCAGCTTAGGCGGACTGGCGGCCCCCTGTGCTGAGCAGTTCTTC.

This clonotype has just a few counts. This sequence joins TRBV19 and TRBJ1-5; TRBD1 is a possible D gene (5 bases). V lost 7 bases and J 0 bases, leaving 13 bases between the germline ends. The CDR3 consists of 15 residues. The germline V gene encodes CDR1 LNHDA and CDR2 SQIVND (reference sequence). This chain's CDR3 is CASILTQGSNQPQHF. The DNA for the CDR3 is TGTGCCAGTATTTTGACTCAGGGTAGCAATCAGCCCCAGCATTTT.

Only a few counts were recorded for this clonotype. The chain joins TRBV12-3 or TRBV12-4 to TRBJ2-7, with unresolved D. Trimming removed 3 bases from V and 3 bases from J, with 9 bases in between. The CDR3 covers 13 residues. The CDR3 DNA sequence: TGTGCCAGCAGTTTGTCCATAAACTACGAGCAGTACGTC. Its translation is CASSLSINYEQYV.

This clonotype was observed many times. The chain combines TRBV12-3 or TRBV12-4 with TRBJ2-7; TRBD1 or TRBD2 may be the D gene (5 bases each). With 0 bases removed from V and 2 bases from J, the gap between germline ends came to 17 bases. This CDR3 comprises 17 residues. As DNA, the CDR3 is TGTGCCAGCAGTTTAGCCCGCGGTGGGGGTATGACCTACGAGCAGTACTTC. Amino acid sequence: CASSLARGGGMTYEQYF.

The rearrangement links TRBV10-3 to TRBJ1-4; no definite D call. Germline V gene data show CDR1 as ENHRY and CDR2 as SYGVKD. The length of the CDR3 is 12 residues. Trimming cost V 11 bases and J 1 base, with 8 bases left between them. CDR3 sequence (DNA): TGTGCCTCCGGCAGAACTAATGAAAAACTGTTTTTT. Amino acids: CASGRTNEKLFF.

This clonotype was counted ten times or more. The chain links TRBV11-2 to TRBJ2-1; 14 bases match TRBD2. Per the germline V gene, CDR1 is SGHAT and CDR2 is FQNNGV. The junction had 13 bases not matched to a gene; V was cut back by 6 bases and J by 9 bases. CDR3 length: 17 amino acids. CDR3 nucleotides: TGTGCCAGCAGTAGGGGGAGGGGACTAGCGGGAGCTGGTGAGCAGTTCTTC. This sequence encodes CASSRGRGLAGAGEQFF.

This clonotype was observed a handful of times. The rearrangement joins TRBV4-1 to TRBJ2-3; the match to TRBD2 covers 16 bases. The length of the CDR3 is 17 residues. Germline V gene lookup returns CDR1 MGHRA and CDR2 YSYEKL. J was trimmed by 4 bases and V by 4 bases; bases with no gene match: 5. The CDR3 bases are TGCGCCAGCAGCCGGGGACTAGCGGGAGGGCCATCAGATACGCAGTATTTT. Translating gives CASSRGLAGGPSDTQYF.

The chain has TRBV7-2 and TRBJ2-3; the match to TRBD2 covers 12 bases. V shed 5 bases, J shed 7 bases, and the junction held 4 bases outside the gene matches. Germline V gives CDR1 SGHTA, CDR2 FQGNSA. The CDR3 contains 14 residues. CDR3 sequence reads: CASSRLAGENTQYF. CDR3 nucleotide sequence: TGTGCCAGCAGCCGACTAGCGGGAGAAAATACGCAGTATTTT. Supplemented by reference TRBV7-2 and TRBJ2-3, the full variable domain reads GAGVSQSPSNKVTEKGKDVELRCDPISGHTALYWYRQSLGQGLEFLIYFQGNSAPDKSGLPSDRFSAERTGGSVSTLTIQRTQQEDSAVYLCASSRLAGENTQYFGPGTRLTVL.

This clonotype was counted between two and nine times. This chain joins TRBV7-9 and TRBJ2-3; D uncertain. This CDR3 region has 15 residues. Germline CDR1 is SEHNR and CDR2 is FQNEAQ (reference sequence). Trimming cost V 5 bases and J 0 bases, with 12 bases left between them. The CDR3 DNA sequence: TGTGCCAGCAGCCCACGTTCATTTAGCACAGATACGCAGTATTTT. Protein product: CASSPRSFSTDTQYF.

The CDR3 loop is CASSLVGVNYGYTF. CDR3 sequence (DNA): TGTGCCAGCAGCTTAGTCGGAGTTAACTATGGCTACACCTTC. The chain joins TRBV11-2 to TRBJ1-2; D is ambiguous. CDR1 is SGHAT, CDR2 FQNNGV, per germline. The V end lost 1 base, the J end lost 1 base, and 7 bases lay between the germline ends. There are 14 residues in the CDR3. Complete variable domain (other parts from reference TRBV11-2 and TRBJ1-2): EAGVAQSPRYKIIEKRQSVAFWCNPISGHATLYWYQQILGQGPKLLIQFQNNGVVDDSQLPKDRFSAERLKGVDSTLKIQPAKLEDSAVYLCASSLVGVNYGYTFGSGTRLTVV.

This clonotype was counted only a few times. V and J are TRBV29-1 and TRBJ2-2; 8 bases are shared with TRBD1. The CDR3 is 14 residues long. V lost 7 bases, J lost 0 bases, and 4 bases stayed unmatched. Germline CDR1 and CDR2: SQVTM and ANQGSEA. The CDR3 here is CSGRQGTNTGELFF. CDR3 DNA: TGCAGCGGTCGACAGGGGACGAACACCGGGGAGCTGTTTTTT.

This clonotype was seen at least ten times. The chain links TRBV7-2 to TRBJ2-5; 7 bases line up with TRBD2. The CDR3 covers 16 residues. Germline values: CDR1 SGHTA, CDR2 FQGNSA. J was trimmed by 2 bases and V by 0 bases; bases with no gene match: 6. CDR3 nucleotides: TGTGCCAGCAGCTTAGCGTCCCCGGGGGGACAAGAGACCCAGTACTTC. It is translated as CASSLASPGGQETQYF.

The table lists this clonotype with a few counts. CDR3 nucleotides: TGTGCCAGCAGCTTAGCGGACAGCCCCTATGGCTACACCTTC. Amino acid sequence: CASSLADSPYGYTF. The rearrangement uses TRBV7-9 and TRBJ1-2, with D possibly TRBD1 on 6 matching bases. From germline, CDR1 is SEHNR and CDR2 FQNEAQ (reference sequence). The CDR3 runs 14 residues. Trimming stripped 0 bases from V and 4 bases from J, with 9 bases between.

This clonotype was seen more than once but under ten times. This chain joins TRBV28 and TRBJ2-7; TRBD2 is a possible D gene (5 bases). Between the trimmed V and J ends, which lost 5 bases and 1 base, there was a span of 15 bases. The germline V gene encodes CDR1 MDHEN and CDR2 SYDVKM. The CDR3 spans 15 residues. For the CDR3, the DNA is TGTGCCAGCAGTGGGTGGCTAGCCGCGTCCTACGAGCAGTACTTC. This gives the protein CASSGWLAASYEQYF.

The chain carries TRBV7-2 and TRBJ2-3; no firm D call. This CDR3 region has 12 residues. Germline V lookup: CDR1 SGHTA, CDR2 FQGNSA. Trimming cost V 5 bases and J 7 bases, with 10 bases left between them. The CDR3, as DNA: TGTGCCAGCAGCCCGTCGGAGTATACGCAGTATTTT. Protein product: CASSPSEYTQYF.

The CDR3 sequence: CSAPSGMGYEQYF. The CDR3 DNA sequence: TGCAGTGCTCCTAGCGGGATGGGATACGAGCAGTACTTC. This chain joins TRBV20-1 and TRBJ2-7, with TRBD2 identical over 9 bases. CDR1 is DFQATT, CDR2 SNEGSKA, per germline (reference sequence). Trimming cost V 5 bases and J 4 bases; bases outside gene matches: 6. This CDR3 has 13 residues.